This T cell receptor beta chain is drawn from a study of human T cells and chemical hapten exposure. Study-wide context: Diphenylcyclopropenone doses were given weekly to the scalps of patients across the roughly 23-week study.

Time point denoted: patch test 2, 6 weeks after DPC sensitization. Described treatment: therapeutic diphenylcyclopropenone sensitization with weekly scalp DPC. This clonotype has more than one count but fewer than ten. CDR1 is MNHEY and CDR2 is SVGEGT in the germline V gene. V dropped 2 bases and J dropped 4 bases, with 15 bases sitting between them. CDR3 size: 16 residues. One entry per CDR3 protein results from TCRdb running MiXCR on the RACE reads. This sample has 330,000 or so distinct CDR3 sequences, with around 6% found just once. This TCR came from a woman aged 18-29 years with alopecia areata. Some clones in this sample may be carry-over from other donors' samples. The specimen was whole blood, collected in connection with sensitization to the hapten diphenylcyclopropenone (DPC). The chain combines TRBV6-2 or TRBV6-3 with TRBJ1-5, with D uncertain. The CDR3 loop is CASSYRGPWGNQPQHF. The CDR3 nucleotides read TGTGCCAGCAGTTACCGAGGCCCGTGGGGAAATCAGCCCCAGCATTTT.